One sample yielded the 8 T cell receptor beta chains listed below, sequenced in a study of cytomegalovirus exposure and HLA in healthy donors. This table comes from immunoSEQ multiplex PCR, and its TCRdb copy is limited to in-frame clones, with some not included. The sample carries 70,000 or so clones, approximately 90% recorded once. The specimen was PBMCs. These receptors were taken from a young man in good health and CMV-seronegative.

The chain joins TRBV28 to TRBJ1-5; TRBD1 might be the D (5 bases). The germline CDR1 and CDR2 sequences are MDHEN and SYDVKM. With 5 bases removed from V and 3 bases from J, the gap between germline ends came to 17 bases. The CDR3 is made up of 16 amino acids. CDR3 sequence: CASSGGMGMNNQPQHF. CDR3 sequence (DNA): TGTGCCAGCAGTGGGGGGATGGGTATGAACAATCAGCCCCAGCATTTT. Using reference TRBV28 and TRBJ1-5 for the parts outside the CDR3, the full variable domain is DVKVTQSSRYLVKRTGEKVFLECVQDMDHENMFWYRQDPGLGLRLIYFSYDVKMKEKGDIPEGYSVSREKKERFSLILESASTNQTSMYLCASSGGMGMNNQPQHFGDGTRLSIL.

The chain uses TRBV29-1 and TRBJ2-5; D is perhaps TRBD1 (5 bases). Between the trimmed V and J ends, which lost 4 bases and 4 bases, there was a span of 7 bases. The CDR3 is made up of 11 amino acids. Germline V lookup: CDR1 SQVTM, CDR2 ANQGSEA. The CDR3 loop reads CSVGRAETQYF. CDR3 in DNA: TGCAGCGTTGGCAGGGCAGAGACCCAGTACTTC.

The genes are TRBV11-3 and TRBJ2-1, with a possible D match to TRBD1 (5 bases). V lost 4 bases to trimming and J lost 9 bases, with 7 bases between them. The CDR3 sequence is 11 residues long. CDR1 is SGHNT and CDR2 is YENEEA in the germline V gene. Written as DNA, the CDR3 is TGTGCCAGCAGCTCAGGGTTTGAGCAGTTCTTC. Translated, it gives CASSSGFEQFF.

V and J are TRBV7-2 and TRBJ1-3; TRBD1 matches at 7 bases. The CDR3 is 15 residues long. Germline V lookup: CDR1 SGHTA, CDR2 FQGNSA. With V trimmed by 4 bases and J by 2 bases, 5 bases remained unmatched. The CDR3: CASSSTGNTGNTIYF. The DNA of the CDR3 is TGTGCCAGCAGCTCGACAGGGAACACTGGAAACACCATATATTTT.

This rearrangement joins TRBV18 to TRBJ1-2; D is uncertain. V was trimmed by 2 bases and J by 0 bases, leaving 4 bases between them. There are 13 residues in the CDR3. Germline CDR1 is KGHSH and CDR2 is LQKENI. CDR3: CASSPSPNYGYTF. The DNA for the CDR3 is TGTGCCAGCTCACCAAGCCCTAACTATGGCTACACCTTC.

This chain links TRBV13 with TRBJ2-1, with no clear D. The germline V gene has CDR1 PRHDT and CDR2 FYEKMQ (reference sequence). The CDR3 sequence is 12 residues long. Trimming removed 5 bases from V and 10 bases from J, with 12 bases in between. CDR3: CASSRPGWEQFF. CDR3 nucleotides: TGTGCCAGCAGCCGCCCGGGTTGGGAGCAGTTCTTC.

The V call is TRBV23-1, the J call TRBJ2-1; TRBD2 aligns across 7 bases. TRBV23-1 is an ORF, and what it does is uncertain. This CDR3 has 16 residues. V was clipped by 3 bases and J by 2 bases; unmatched bases: 7. The CDR3 DNA reads as TGCGCCAGCAGTCAGGGGGGGAAGTGCCCCTACAATGAGCAGTTCTTC. Translation gives CASSQGGKCPYNEQFF.

The V gene is TRBV7-9, the J gene TRBJ1-2; TRBD1 matches 7 bases. The ends lost 3 bases at V and 3 bases at J; junction bases unmatched: 7. CDR1 is SEHNR, CDR2 FQNEAQ, per germline (reference sequence). The length of the CDR3 is 15 residues. The chain's CDR3 is CASSLFGGGDYGYTF. The CDR3 coding sequence is TGTGCCAGCAGCTTGTTTGGAGGGGGCGACTATGGCTACACCTTC.